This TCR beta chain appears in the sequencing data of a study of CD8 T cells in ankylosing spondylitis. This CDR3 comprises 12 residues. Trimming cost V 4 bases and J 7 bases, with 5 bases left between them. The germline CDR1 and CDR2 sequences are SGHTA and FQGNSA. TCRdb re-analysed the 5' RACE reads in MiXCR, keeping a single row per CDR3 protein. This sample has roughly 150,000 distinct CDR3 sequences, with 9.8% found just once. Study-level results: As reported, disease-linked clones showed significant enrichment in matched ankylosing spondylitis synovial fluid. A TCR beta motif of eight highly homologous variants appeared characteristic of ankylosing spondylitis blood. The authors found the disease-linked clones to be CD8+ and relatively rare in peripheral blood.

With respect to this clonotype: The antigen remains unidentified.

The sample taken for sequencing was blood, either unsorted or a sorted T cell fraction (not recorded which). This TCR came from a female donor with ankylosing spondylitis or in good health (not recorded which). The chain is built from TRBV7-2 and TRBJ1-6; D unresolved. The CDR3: CASSSINSPLHF. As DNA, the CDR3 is TGTGCCAGCAGCTCCATAAATTCACCCCTCCACTTT.